The 17 T cell receptor beta chains in this list originate from one sample, sequenced in a study of metastatic and nonmetastatic thyroid tumors. TCRdb re-called the PCR reads through MiXCR. The sample carries more than 65,000 clones, approximately 15% recorded once. Thyroid surgery took place with no prior treatment in any patient. Sequencing was done on a sample of blood. Receptor source: a male donor with papillary thyroid cancer or a benign thyroid nodule (not recorded which). Some clones in this sample may be carry-over from other donors' samples.

This clone showed up many times. A single base separates this from a much larger clone, so it may be a read error. The rearrangement joins TRBV27 to TRBJ2-3; D unclear. Germline loops: CDR1 MNHEY, CDR2 SMNVEV (reference sequence). Trimming left V 2 bases short and J 14 bases short, with 23 bases between. This CDR3 comprises 15 residues. The CDR3 DNA sequence: TGTGCCAGCAGTTTACTCAACGGTGTCGAGCGTAACCGGTATTTT. Its protein product is CASSLLNGVERNRYF.

In its sample, this clone was seen a few times. This chain connects TRBV16 to TRBJ2-1; 8 positions agree with TRBD2. Germline values: CDR1 KGHSY, CDR2 FQNENV. The ends lost 3 bases at V and 6 bases at J; junction bases unmatched: 4. This CDR3 comprises 14 residues. The CDR3 sequence is CASSQSGSFNEQFF. DNA for the CDR3: TGTGCCAGCAGCCAGAGCGGGAGCTTCAATGAGCAGTTCTTC.

V and J are TRBV19 and TRBJ2-1; 7 positions agree with TRBD1. After removal of 5 bases from V and 6 bases from J, the junction contained 10 bases not matched to a gene. The germline gives CDR1 LNHDA, CDR2 SQIVND (reference sequence). This CDR3 contains 15 residues. This CDR3 reads CASSRLQGRPNEQFF. The CDR3 DNA is TGTGCCAGTAGTCGGCTACAGGGGAGACCCAATGAGCAGTTCTTC.

This clone was recorded at least ten times. This chain links TRBV4-3 with TRBJ1-2; TRBD1 matches 7 bases. Looked up from germline, CDR1 is LGHNA and CDR2 is YSLEER. The CDR3 is made up of 15 amino acids. After removal of 0 bases from V and 8 bases from J, the junction contained 9 bases not matched to a gene. The CDR3 protein is CASSQDREGAGGYTF. The CDR3 DNA reads as TGCGCCAGCAGCCAAGATCGGGAGGGGGCCGGCGGCTACACCTTC.

At least ten counts were recorded for this clone. The genes are TRBV3-1 and TRBJ1-5; no definite D call. Germline V gene sequence: CDR1 LGHDT, CDR2 YNNKEL (reference sequence). CDR3 length: 17 residues. Deletions cut 0 bases from V and 3 bases from J, with 15 bases between. CDR3 in DNA: TGTGCCAGCAGCCAAGATGGGTCCGCACTGTCCAATCAGCCCCAGCATTTT. Residues: CASSQDGSALSNQPQHF.

This clone came up a few times. The rearrangement uses TRBV6-1 and TRBJ1-1; D might be TRBD1 (6 bases). V lost 8 bases to trimming and J lost 1 base, with 8 bases between them. Germline-derived CDR1 and CDR2 are MNHNS and SASEGT. The CDR3 is 12 amino acids. This CDR3 reads CASFRGNTEAFF. CDR3 sequence (DNA): TGTGCCAGCTTCAGGGGGAACACTGAAGCTTTCTTT.

J is TRBJ2-2 and V is TRBV4-3; perhaps TRBD2 as D (9 bases). Germline-derived CDR1 and CDR2 are LGHNA and YSLEER. V lost 4 bases to trimming and J lost 6 bases, with 18 bases between them. The CDR3 runs to 16 residues. CDR3: CASSRASGTGAGELFF. CDR3 nucleotides: TGCGCCAGCAGCCGGGCTAGCGGGACAGGTGCCGGGGAGCTGTTTTTT.

This clone was counted a few times. The chain has TRBV6-6 and TRBJ2-1, with D perhaps TRBD1 (6 bases). V dropped 2 bases and J dropped 0 bases, with 17 bases sitting between them. This CDR3 has 18 amino acids. Germline V gene lookup returns CDR1 MNHNY and CDR2 SVGAGI (reference sequence). The CDR3 here is CASSYPDSFGDSYNEQFF. DNA for the CDR3: TGTGCCAGCAGTTACCCGGACAGTTTTGGAGACTCCTACAATGAGCAGTTCTTC.

V usage is TRBV11-2 and J usage is TRBJ2-3; TRBD2 aligns across 9 bases. This CDR3 region has 18 residues. Germline lookup yields CDR1 SGHAT and CDR2 FQNNGV. The junction had 15 bases not matched to a gene; V was cut back by 4 bases and J by 4 bases. In nucleotides, the CDR3 is TGTGCCAGCAGCTCGAGACTAGCGGAGGAGGGTCGTCCAGATACGCAGTATTTT. Its translation: CASSSRLAEEGRPDTQYF.

As for this clone: A much larger clone sits a single nucleotide away, making a read error possible. The chain links TRBV2 to TRBJ2-4, with no clear D. Germline V CDR1 and CDR2: SNHLY, FYNNEI. V was shortened by 0 bases and J by 0 bases, with 9 bases between the two germline ends. The CDR3 consists of 16 residues. This chain's CDR3 is CASSEAGALAKNIQYF. The CDR3 DNA reads TGTGCCAGCAGTGAAGCTGGTGCACTAGCCAAAAACATTCAGTACTTC.

This clone was detected many times. The chain uses TRBV18 and TRBJ2-2; no clear D. Germline lookup yields CDR1 KGHSH and CDR2 LQKENI. Trimming stripped 2 bases from V and 1 base from J, with 11 bases between. This CDR3 comprises 16 residues. The CDR3 nucleotides read TGTGCCAGCTCACCAATTCGTCGGCGGAACACCGGGGAGCTGTTTTTT. Its translation: CASSPIRRRNTGELFF.

This clone was observed at least ten times. This chain links TRBV20-1 with TRBJ1-2; D gene unclear. The germline V gene encodes CDR1 DFQATT and CDR2 SNEGSKA (reference sequence). The CDR3 contains 15 residues. Trimming removed 5 bases at V and 4 bases at J, with 20 bases between. The CDR3 bases are TGCAGTGCTCAACCTAAACCTTGGCTTAGCTATGGCTACACCTTC. It yields the protein CSAQPKPWLSYGYTF.

This clone was picked up many times. The chain recombines TRBV27 with TRBJ1-5; D uncertain. V lost 5 bases, J lost 10 bases, and 15 bases lay in between. The V gene's germline CDR1 is MNHEY and CDR2 SMNVEV (reference sequence). The CDR3 has 13 amino acids. CDR3 coding DNA: TGTGCCAGCAGTCGGACGGTAACCCTACCCCAGCATTTT. This gives the protein CASSRTVTLPQHF.

A single count supports this clone. Given a much more abundant clone one base away, this may be a read error. The sample carries other DNA sequences with the same CDR3. The V and J genes are TRBV10-3 and TRBJ2-2, with D possibly being TRBD1 or TRBD2 (5 bases each). Trimming shortened V by 8 bases and J by 6 bases, and 13 bases separated the two germline ends. Germline V gene sequence: CDR1 ENHRY, CDR2 SYGVKD. The CDR3 is 13 residues long. CDR3 coding DNA: TGTGCCATCGGAACGAGGGGACCCGGGGAGCTGTTTTTT. Encoded protein: CAIGTRGPGELFF.

Remarks on this clone: The junction does not match germline at one end; this may be a read error. The genes are TRBV28 and TRBJ1-3; tentative D call: TRBD1 (6 bases). Germline lookup yields CDR1 MDHEN and CDR2 SYDVKM. The CDR3 covers 15 residues. The DNA for the CDR3 is TGTGCCAGCATTTTAGTTGACAGGTCTGGAAACACCATATATTTT. It yields the protein CASILVDRSGNTIYF.

The chain is built from TRBV13 and TRBJ1-1; 7 bases align to TRBD1. The CDR3 consists of 15 residues. Trimming at V came to 4 bases and at J to 4 bases, leaving 9 bases not matched to a gene. Germline V CDR1 and CDR2: PRHDT, FYEKMQ (reference sequence). The CDR3 sequence is CASSSRKGAGTEAFF. For the CDR3, the DNA is TGTGCCAGCAGCTCCCGAAAGGGGGCGGGCACTGAAGCTTTCTTT.

Notes on this clone: A much larger clone sits a single nucleotide away, making a read error possible. The rearrangement uses TRBV5-1 and TRBJ1-4, with a tentative D call TRBD1 (6 bases). Germline CDR1 is SGHRS and CDR2 is YFSETQ. The V and J ends lost 4 bases and 4 bases respectively, with 17 bases between them. This CDR3 has 16 amino acids. The CDR3 reads CASSLVRHRDNEKLFF. CDR3 DNA sequence: TGCGCCAGCAGCCTGGTCCGCCACAGGGATAATGAAAAACTGTTTTTT.